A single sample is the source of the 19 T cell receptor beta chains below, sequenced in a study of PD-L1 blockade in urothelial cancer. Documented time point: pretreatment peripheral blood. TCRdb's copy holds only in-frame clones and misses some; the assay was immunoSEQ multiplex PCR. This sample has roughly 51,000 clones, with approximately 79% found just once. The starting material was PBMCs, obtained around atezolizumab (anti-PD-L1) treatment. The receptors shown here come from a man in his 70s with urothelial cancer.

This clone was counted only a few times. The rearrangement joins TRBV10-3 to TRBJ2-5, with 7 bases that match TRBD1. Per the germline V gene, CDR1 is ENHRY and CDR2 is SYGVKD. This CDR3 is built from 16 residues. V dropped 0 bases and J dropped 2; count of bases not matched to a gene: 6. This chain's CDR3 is CAISESILGQQETQYF. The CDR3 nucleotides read TGTGCCATCAGTGAGTCGATCTTGGGACAGCAAGAGACCCAGTACTTC.

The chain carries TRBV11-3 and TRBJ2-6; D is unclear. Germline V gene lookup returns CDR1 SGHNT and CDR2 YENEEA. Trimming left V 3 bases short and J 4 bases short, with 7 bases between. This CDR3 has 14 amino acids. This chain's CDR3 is CASSFPSGANVLTF. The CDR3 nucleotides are TGTGCCAGCAGCTTTCCGTCCGGGGCCAACGTCCTGACTTTC. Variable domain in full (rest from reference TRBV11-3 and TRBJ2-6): EAGVVQSPRYKIIEKKQPVAFWCNPISGHNTLYWYLQNLGQGPELLIRYENEEAVDDSQLPKDRFSAERLKGVDSTLKIQPAELGDSAVYLCASSFPSGANVLTFGAGSRLTVL.

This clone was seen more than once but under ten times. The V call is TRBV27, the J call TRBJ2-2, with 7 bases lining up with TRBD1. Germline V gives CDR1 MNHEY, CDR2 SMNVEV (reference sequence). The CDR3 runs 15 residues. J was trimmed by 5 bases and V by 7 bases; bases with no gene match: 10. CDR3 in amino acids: CASTPWDRITGELFF. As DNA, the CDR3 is TGTGCCAGCACCCCTTGGGACAGAATTACCGGGGAGCTGTTTTTT.

CDR3 DNA sequence: TGCGCCAGCAGCTTGGGACCCCGGGAGGAGACCCAGTACTTC. This codes for CASSLGPREETQYF. This chain uses TRBV5-1 with TRBJ2-5; D perhaps matches TRBD2 (6 bases). Trimming stripped 0 bases from V and 5 bases from J, with 11 bases between. Germline loops: CDR1 SGHRS, CDR2 YFSETQ. This CDR3 spans 14 amino acids.

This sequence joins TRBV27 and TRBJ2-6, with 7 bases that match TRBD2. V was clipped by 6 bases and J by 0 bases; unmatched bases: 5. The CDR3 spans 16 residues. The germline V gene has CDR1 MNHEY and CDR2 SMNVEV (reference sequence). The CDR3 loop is CASSPSGGSGANVLTF. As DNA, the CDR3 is TGTGCCAGCAGCCCTAGCGGCGGCTCTGGGGCCAACGTCCTGACTTTC.

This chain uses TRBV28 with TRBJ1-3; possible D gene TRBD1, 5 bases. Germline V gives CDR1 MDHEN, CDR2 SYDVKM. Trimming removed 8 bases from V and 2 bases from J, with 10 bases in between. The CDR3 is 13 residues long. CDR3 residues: CASGLGAGNTIYF. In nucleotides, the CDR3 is TGTGCCAGCGGCCTAGGGGCTGGAAACACCATATATTTT.

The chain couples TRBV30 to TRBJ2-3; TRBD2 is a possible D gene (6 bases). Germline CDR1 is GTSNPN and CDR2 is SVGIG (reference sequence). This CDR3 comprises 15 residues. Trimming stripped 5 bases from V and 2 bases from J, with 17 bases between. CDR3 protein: CAWGRLDGDTDTQYF. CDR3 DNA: TGTGCCTGGGGCCGACTAGATGGAGACACAGATACGCAGTATTTT.

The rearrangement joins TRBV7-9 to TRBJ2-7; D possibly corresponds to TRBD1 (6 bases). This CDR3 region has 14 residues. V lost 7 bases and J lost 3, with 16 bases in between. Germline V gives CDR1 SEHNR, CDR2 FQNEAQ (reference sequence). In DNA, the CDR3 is TGTGCCAGCACAGACACACTACAGGGCTACGAGCAGTACTTC. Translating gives CASTDTLQGYEQYF.

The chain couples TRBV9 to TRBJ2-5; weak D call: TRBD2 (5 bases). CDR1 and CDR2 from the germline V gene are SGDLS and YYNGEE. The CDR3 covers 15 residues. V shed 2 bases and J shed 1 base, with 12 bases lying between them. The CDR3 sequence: CASSVLGAVQETQYF. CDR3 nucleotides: TGTGCCAGCAGCGTCTTGGGAGCGGTCCAAGAGACCCAGTACTTC.

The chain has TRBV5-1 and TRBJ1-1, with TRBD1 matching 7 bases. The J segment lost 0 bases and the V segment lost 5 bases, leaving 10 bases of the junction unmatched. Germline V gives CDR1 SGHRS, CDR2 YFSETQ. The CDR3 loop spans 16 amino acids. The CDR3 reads CASSSDRAFMNTEAFF. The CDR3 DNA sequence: TGCGCCAGCAGTTCCGACAGGGCCTTTATGAACACTGAAGCTTTCTTT.

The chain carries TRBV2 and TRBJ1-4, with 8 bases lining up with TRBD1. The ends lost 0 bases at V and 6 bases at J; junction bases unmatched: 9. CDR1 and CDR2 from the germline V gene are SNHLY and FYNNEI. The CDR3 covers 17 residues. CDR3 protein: CASSEAYYRQGYEKLFF. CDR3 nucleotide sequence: TGTGCCAGCAGTGAAGCATATTACAGACAGGGGTATGAAAAACTGTTTTTT.

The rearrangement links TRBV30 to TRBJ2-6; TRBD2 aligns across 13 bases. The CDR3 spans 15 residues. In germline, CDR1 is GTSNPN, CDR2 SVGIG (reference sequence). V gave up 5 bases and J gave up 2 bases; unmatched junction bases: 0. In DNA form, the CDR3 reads TGTGCCTGGGGACTAGCGGGAGCTGGGGCCAACGTCCTGACTTTC. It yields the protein CAWGLAGAGANVLTF.

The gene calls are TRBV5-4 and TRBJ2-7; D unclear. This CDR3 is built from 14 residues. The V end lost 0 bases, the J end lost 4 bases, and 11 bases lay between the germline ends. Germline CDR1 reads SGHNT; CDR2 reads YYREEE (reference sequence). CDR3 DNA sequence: TGTGCCAGCAGCTTGGATAATAGCCGATACGAGCAGTACTTC. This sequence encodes CASSLDNSRYEQYF.

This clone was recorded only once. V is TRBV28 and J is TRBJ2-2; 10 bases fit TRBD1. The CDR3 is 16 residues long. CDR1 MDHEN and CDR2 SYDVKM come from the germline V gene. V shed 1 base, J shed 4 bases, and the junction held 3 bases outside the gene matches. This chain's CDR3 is CASSLLDRGGTGELFF. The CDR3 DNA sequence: TGTGCCAGCAGTTTATTGGACAGGGGGGGCACCGGGGAGCTGTTTTTT.

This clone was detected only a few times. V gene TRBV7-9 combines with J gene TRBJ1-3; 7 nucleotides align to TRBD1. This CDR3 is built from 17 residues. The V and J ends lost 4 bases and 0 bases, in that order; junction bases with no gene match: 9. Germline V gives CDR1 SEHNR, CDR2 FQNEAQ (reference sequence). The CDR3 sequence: CASSSIKTGISGNTIYF. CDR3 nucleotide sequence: TGTGCCAGCAGCTCAATTAAGACAGGGATCTCTGGAAACACCATATATTTT.

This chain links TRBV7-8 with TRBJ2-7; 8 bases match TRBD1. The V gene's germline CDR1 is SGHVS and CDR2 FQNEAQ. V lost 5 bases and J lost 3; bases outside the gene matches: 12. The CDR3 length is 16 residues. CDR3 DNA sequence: TGTGCCAGCAGCCCCCGGACAGGGTTTGCCCGCTACGAGCAGTACTTC. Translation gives CASSPRTGFARYEQYF.

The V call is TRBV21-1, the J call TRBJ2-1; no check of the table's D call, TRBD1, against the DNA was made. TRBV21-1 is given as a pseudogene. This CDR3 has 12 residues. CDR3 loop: CASMTLGNEQFF. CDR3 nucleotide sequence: TGTGCCAGCATGACACTTGGTAATGAGCAGTTCTTC.

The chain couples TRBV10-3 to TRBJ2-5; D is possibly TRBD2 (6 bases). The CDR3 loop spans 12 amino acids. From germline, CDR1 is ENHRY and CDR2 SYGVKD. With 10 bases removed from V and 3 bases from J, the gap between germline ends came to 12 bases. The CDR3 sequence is CASGDSKETQYF. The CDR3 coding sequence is TGTGCCAGCGGGGACTCCAAAGAGACCCAGTACTTC.

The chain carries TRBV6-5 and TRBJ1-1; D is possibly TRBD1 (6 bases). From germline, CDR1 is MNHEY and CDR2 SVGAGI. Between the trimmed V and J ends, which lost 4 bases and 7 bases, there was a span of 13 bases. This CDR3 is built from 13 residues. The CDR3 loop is CASSFPGEGEAFF. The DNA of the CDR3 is TGTGCCAGCAGTTTCCCAGGGGAAGGTGAAGCTTTCTTT.